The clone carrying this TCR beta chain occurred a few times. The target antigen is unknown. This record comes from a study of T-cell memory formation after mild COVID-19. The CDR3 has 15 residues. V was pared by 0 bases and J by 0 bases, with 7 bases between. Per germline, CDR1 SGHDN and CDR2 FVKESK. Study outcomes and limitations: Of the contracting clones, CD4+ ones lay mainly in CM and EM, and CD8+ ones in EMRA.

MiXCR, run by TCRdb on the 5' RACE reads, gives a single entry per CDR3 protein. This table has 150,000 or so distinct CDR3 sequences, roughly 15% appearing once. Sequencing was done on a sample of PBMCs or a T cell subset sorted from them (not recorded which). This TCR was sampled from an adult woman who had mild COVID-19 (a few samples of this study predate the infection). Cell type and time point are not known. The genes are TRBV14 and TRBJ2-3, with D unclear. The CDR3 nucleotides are TGTGCCAGCAGCCAAGATCAGGTCAGCACAGATACGCAGTATTTT. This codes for CASSQDQVSTDTQYF.